This T cell receptor (beta chain) is drawn from a study of OX40 agonist ivuxolimab in advanced cancers. This CDR3 contains 11 residues. Trimming pared 8 bases from V and 1 base from J, leaving 6 bases between. Germline values: CDR1 MNHNS, CDR2 SASEGT. With regard to this clone: Its matching antigen is unknown.

Only in-frame clones appear in the TCRdb table, and some are missing; sequencing was by immunoSEQ multiplex PCR. The sample carries about 70,000 clones, 70% to 90% recorded once. General observations from the study: Those patients achieving a partial response at 0.1-3.0 mg/kg showed among the lowest clonal expansion.

Sequencing was performed on CD4+ or CD8+ T cells sorted from blood, taken in a trial of the OX40 agonist ivuxolimab. The source of this sequence is an adult with an advanced solid tumor such as melanoma, head and neck, liver or kidney cancer. V gene TRBV6-1 combines with J gene TRBJ2-7; unclear D gene. CDR3 residues: CASDTSYEQYF. The CDR3 region has the DNA TGTGCCAGCGACACATCCTACGAGCAGTACTTC.